Presented here are 20 T cell receptor beta chains from one specimen sequenced in a study of blood T cell repertoires in COVID-19. Clones were sequenced by immunoSEQ multiplex PCR, and TCRdb holds only the in-frame ones, with some missing. The sample consists of around 120,000 clones, roughly nine tenths of them appearing once. The sample consisted of peripheral blood. The receptors come from a man in his 70s who had recovered from COVID-19.

This rearrangement joins TRBV7-8 to TRBJ2-7, with 7 bases that match TRBD1. The CDR3 is made up of 15 amino acids. In germline, CDR1 is SGHVS, CDR2 FQNEAQ. The V gene end was trimmed by 5 bases and the J gene end by 2 bases; junction bases not matched to a gene: 9. The CDR3 reads CASSRRQGFAYEQYF. The CDR3 bases are TGTGCCAGCAGCCGCCGACAGGGTTTTGCCTACGAGCAGTACTTC.

This rearrangement joins TRBV10-1 to TRBJ1-1; 10 bases line up with TRBD1. Trimming took 1 base from V and 4 from J; bases not matched to a gene: 9. Germline CDR1 reads WNHNN; CDR2 reads SYGVQD (reference sequence). This CDR3 region has 17 residues. CDR3 sequence (DNA): TGCGCCAGCAGTGAGTTCGGACAGGGGGTCTCGGGCACTGAAGCTTTCTTT. It is translated as CASSEFGQGVSGTEAFF.

A few counts support this clone. The chain is built from TRBV7-9 and TRBJ1-1, with 9 bases that match TRBD1. V was pared by 1 base and J by 5 bases, with 14 bases of the junction left unmatched. The germline gives CDR1 SEHNR, CDR2 FQNEAQ (reference sequence). The CDR3 is 18 amino acids. The DNA of the CDR3 is TGTGCCAGCAGCTTAGATGGCACCGGGACAGGGTTTATGACTGAAGCTTTCTTT. Translated, it gives CASSLDGTGTGFMTEAFF.

V is TRBV7-2 and J is TRBJ1-1; no clear D. V was shortened by 5 bases and J by 2 bases, with 9 bases between the two germline ends. Germline CDR1 and CDR2: SGHTA and FQGNSA. The CDR3 is made up of 13 amino acids. The CDR3 protein is CASSAGGNTEAFF. The CDR3 DNA is TGTGCCAGCAGCGCGGGAGGTAACACTGAAGCTTTCTTT.

The V gene is TRBV5-1, the J gene TRBJ1-2; D unclear. In germline, CDR1 is SGHRS, CDR2 YFSETQ. The CDR3 is made up of 13 amino acids. V was clipped by 7 bases and J by 4 bases, with 14 bases between them. CDR3 residues: CASRSIRGYGYTF. CDR3 coding DNA: TGCGCCAGCCGCTCCATCCGGGGCTATGGCTACACCTTC.

The chain recombines TRBV7-2 with TRBJ1-5; D is unresolved. The V end lost 1 base, the J end lost 5 bases, and 6 bases lay between the germline ends. Per the germline V gene, CDR1 is SGHTA and CDR2 is FQGNSA. The CDR3 runs to 13 residues. The CDR3 DNA sequence: TGTGCCAGCAGCTTAGACCGGGATCAGCCCCAGCATTTT. This translates into CASSLDRDQPQHF.

The rearrangement joins TRBV7-3 to TRBJ2-2; 14 bases align to TRBD2. CDR1 is SGHTA, CDR2 FQGTGA, per germline. V dropped 5 bases and J dropped 6; count of bases not matched to a gene: 5. The CDR3 totals 16 residues. For the CDR3, the DNA is TGTGCCAGCAGCCTGACTAGCGGGAGGGCCCCCGGGGAGCTGTTTTTT. Translation gives CASSLTSGRAPGELFF.

The chain joins TRBV9 to TRBJ2-3; weak D call: TRBD2 (5 bases). V shed 1 base and J shed 7 bases, with 13 bases lying between them. Germline V lookup: CDR1 SGDLS, CDR2 YYNGEE. This CDR3 region has 14 residues. Here the CDR3 reads CASSVSSVENTQYF. The CDR3 DNA sequence: TGTGCCAGCAGCGTAAGTAGCGTGGAGAATACGCAGTATTTT.

The chain recombines TRBV28 with TRBJ1-5, with 7 bases lining up with TRBD1. V shed 3 bases, J shed 3 bases, and the junction held 8 bases outside the gene matches. The CDR3 covers 16 residues. CDR1 is MDHEN and CDR2 is SYDVKM in the germline V gene. CDR3 in DNA: TGTGCCAGCAGTTTTCCGAGGGGGCGACCCAATCAGCCCCAGCATTTT. Translation: CASSFPRGRPNQPQHF.

The chain is built from TRBV6-5 and TRBJ1-3; D unclear. This CDR3 spans 16 amino acids. The V gene lost 4 bases and the J gene lost 2 bases, with 15 bases spanning the gap. Germline-derived CDR1 and CDR2 are MNHEY and SVGAGI. This chain's CDR3 is CASSLRASGTGNTIYF. CDR3 in DNA: TGTGCCAGCAGTTTAAGGGCCAGCGGAACTGGAAACACCATATATTTT.

The chain is built from TRBV19 and TRBJ1-3; D is perhaps TRBD1 (5 bases). Germline CDR1 and CDR2: LNHDA and SQIVND (reference sequence). The CDR3 runs 12 residues. The V end lost 6 bases, the J end lost 9 bases, and 12 bases lay between the germline ends. The CDR3 sequence: CASRSQGLTIYF. In DNA form, the CDR3 reads TGTGCCAGTAGGTCCCAGGGCCTCACCATATATTTT.

The chain uses TRBV2 and TRBJ2-5; 7 positions agree with TRBD1. Germline CDR1 reads SNHLY; CDR2 reads FYNNEI. The V and J ends lost 3 bases and 5 bases, in that order; junction bases with no gene match: 6. The CDR3 extends over 14 amino acids. The CDR3 reads CASSDRLGGETQYF. CDR3 sequence (DNA): TGTGCCAGCAGTGATCGGTTAGGGGGCGAGACCCAGTACTTC.

This clone was counted a single time. This chain links TRBV5-1 with TRBJ1-1, with 7 bases matching TRBD1. J lost 1 base, V lost 4 bases, and 1 base had no gene match. The V gene's germline CDR1 is SGHRS and CDR2 YFSETQ. This CDR3 contains 13 residues. In DNA form, the CDR3 reads TGCGCCAGCAGCCGGGACAGGAACACTGAAGCTTTCTTT. Amino acids: CASSRDRNTEAFF.

Only one count was recorded for this clone. The rearrangement uses TRBV7-3 and TRBJ1-2; TRBD1 might be the D (6 bases). Germline values: CDR1 SGHTA, CDR2 FQGTGA. V lost 4 bases, J lost 3 bases, and 9 bases lay in between. CDR3 length: 13 residues. The CDR3, as DNA: TGTGCCAGCAGCTCGAAGGGGGACTATGGCTACACCTTC. Translation gives CASSSKGDYGYTF.

The chain carries TRBV5-4 and TRBJ2-7; 10 bases match TRBD2. Germline CDR1 SGHNT, CDR2 YYREEE (reference sequence). This CDR3 is 14 amino acids long. Trimming cost V 4 bases and J 2 bases; bases outside gene matches: 3. CDR3 coding DNA: TGTGCCAGCAGCCGGACTAGCGGCGCCTACGAGCAGTACTTC. Translating gives CASSRTSGAYEQYF.

The chain carries TRBV11-2 and TRBJ2-7; 8 bases map to TRBD1. The J segment lost 7 bases and the V segment lost 5 bases, leaving 16 bases of the junction unmatched. The CDR3 is 16 amino acids. CDR1 and CDR2 from the germline V gene are SGHAT and FQNNGV. CDR3 amino acids: CASSPQSPGTGGEQYF. Written as DNA, the CDR3 is TGTGCCAGCAGCCCCCAATCCCCTGGGACAGGAGGAGAGCAGTACTTC.

J is TRBJ1-2 and V is TRBV7-9; 7 bases align to TRBD1. CDR3 length: 13 residues. The germline V gene encodes CDR1 SEHNR and CDR2 FQNEAQ (reference sequence). The V segment lost 6 bases and the J segment 5 bases; nucleotides outside the gene matches: 6. The CDR3: CASSWDSPYGYTF. CDR3 DNA sequence: TGTGCCAGCAGTTGGGACAGTCCTTATGGCTACACCTTC.

The chain joins TRBV11-3 to TRBJ2-3; 8 nucleotides align to TRBD1. Germline CDR1 and CDR2: SGHNT and YENEEA. With V trimmed by 5 bases and J by 0 bases, 13 bases remained unmatched. The CDR3 totals 18 residues. DNA for the CDR3: TGTGCCAGCAGCCAAGGACAGGGAATTTTTTCTAGCACAGATACGCAGTATTTT. Residues: CASSQGQGIFSSTDTQYF. The complete variable domain, with remaining parts taken from reference TRBV11-3 and TRBJ2-3, reads EAGVVQSPRYKIIEKKQPVAFWCNPISGHNTLYWYLQNLGQGPELLIRYENEEAVDDSQLPKDRFSAERLKGVDSTLKIQPAELGDSAVYLCASSQGQGIFSSTDTQYFGPGTRLTVL.

This rearrangement joins TRBV10-3 to TRBJ2-1, with 8 bases identical to TRBD2. The CDR3 totals 16 residues. The germline V gene encodes CDR1 ENHRY and CDR2 SYGVKD. With 7 bases clipped from V and 8 bases from J, the junction kept 16 bases outside the gene matches. CDR3 sequence (DNA): TGTGCCATCACCGAGGGGGGGACTAGAACTGCTCATGAGCAGTTCTTC. Translating gives CAITEGGTRTAHEQFF.

In its sample, this clone was seen once. The chain has TRBV23-1 and TRBJ2-5; 7 bases are shared with TRBD1. TRBV23-1 is classed as an ORF, of uncertain function. After removal of 0 bases from V and 6 bases from J, the junction contained 7 bases not matched to a gene. This CDR3 is built from 15 residues. CDR3 coding DNA: TGCGCCAGCAGTCAATCGATAGGGGGCTCGCAGACCCAGTACTTC. This encodes CASSQSIGGSQTQYF.